This TCR beta chain was sequenced in a study of shared clonotypes between healthy human individuals. Replicate PCRs were loaded with 250 to 350 ng DNA from unsorted PBMC, around 28,000 T cell genomes. Assay: immunoSEQ multiplex PCR; the TCRdb copy retains only in-frame clones and omits some. The sample includes around 510,000 clones, roughly 72% of them seen just once. V was shortened by 5 bases and J by 5 bases, with 16 bases between the two germline ends. The CDR3 runs to 14 residues. Germline V gene data show CDR1 as LNHDA and CDR2 as SQIVND (reference sequence). The receptor comes from a woman aged 40 to 50 in good health. Some clones in this sample may be carry-over from other donors' samples. Specimen: PBMCs. The chain links TRBV19 to TRBJ2-7; a possible D gene is TRBD2 (5 bases). The CDR3 protein is CASSLSPGSHEQYF. In nucleotides, the CDR3 is TGTGCCAGTAGTCTCTCCCCGGGGTCCCACGAGCAGTACTTC.